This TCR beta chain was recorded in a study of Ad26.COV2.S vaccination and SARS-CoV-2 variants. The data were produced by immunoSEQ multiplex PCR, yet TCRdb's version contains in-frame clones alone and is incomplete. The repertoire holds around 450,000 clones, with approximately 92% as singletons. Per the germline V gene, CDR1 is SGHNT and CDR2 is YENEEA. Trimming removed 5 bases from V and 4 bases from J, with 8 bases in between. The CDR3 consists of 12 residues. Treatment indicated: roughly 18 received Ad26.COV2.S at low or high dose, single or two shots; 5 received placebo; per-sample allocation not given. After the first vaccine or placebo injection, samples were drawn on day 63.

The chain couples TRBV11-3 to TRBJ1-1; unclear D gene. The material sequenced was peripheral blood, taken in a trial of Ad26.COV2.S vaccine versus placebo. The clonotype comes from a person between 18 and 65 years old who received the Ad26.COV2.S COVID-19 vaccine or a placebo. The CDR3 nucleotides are TGTGCCAGCAGCCGGGTAGGCACTGAAGCTTTCTTT. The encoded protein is CASSRVGTEAFF.